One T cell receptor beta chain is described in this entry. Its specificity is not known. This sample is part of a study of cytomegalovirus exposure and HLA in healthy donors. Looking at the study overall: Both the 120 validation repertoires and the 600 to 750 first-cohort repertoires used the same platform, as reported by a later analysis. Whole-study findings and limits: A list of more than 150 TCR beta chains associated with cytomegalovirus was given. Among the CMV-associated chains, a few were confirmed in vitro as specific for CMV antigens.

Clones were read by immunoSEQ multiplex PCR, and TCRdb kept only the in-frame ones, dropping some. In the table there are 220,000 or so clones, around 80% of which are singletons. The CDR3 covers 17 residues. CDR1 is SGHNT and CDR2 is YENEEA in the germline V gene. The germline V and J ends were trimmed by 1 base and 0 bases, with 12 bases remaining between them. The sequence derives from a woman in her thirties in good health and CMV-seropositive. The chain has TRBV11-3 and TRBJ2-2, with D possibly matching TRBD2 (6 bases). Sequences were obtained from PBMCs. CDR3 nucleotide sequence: TGTGCCAGCAGCTTAGTAGCGGCAACCGCGAACACCGGGGAGCTGTTTTTT. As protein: CASSLVAATANTGELFF.